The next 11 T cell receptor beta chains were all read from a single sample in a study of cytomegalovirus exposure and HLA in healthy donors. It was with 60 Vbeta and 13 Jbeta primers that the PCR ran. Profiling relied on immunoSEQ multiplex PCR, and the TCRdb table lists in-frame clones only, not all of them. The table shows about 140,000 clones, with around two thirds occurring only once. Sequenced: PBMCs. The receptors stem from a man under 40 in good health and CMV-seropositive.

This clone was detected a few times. CDR3 in amino acids: CASSLYDAGTGGNTEAFF. CDR3 coding DNA: TGTGCCAGCTCACTTTACGACGCCGGGACAGGGGGCAACACTGAAGCTTTCTTT. This rearrangement joins TRBV18 to TRBJ1-1; 12 bases align to TRBD1. The CDR3 is 18 residues long. With V trimmed by 4 bases and J by 2 bases, 11 bases remained unmatched. Germline V gene sequence: CDR1 KGHSH, CDR2 LQKENI.

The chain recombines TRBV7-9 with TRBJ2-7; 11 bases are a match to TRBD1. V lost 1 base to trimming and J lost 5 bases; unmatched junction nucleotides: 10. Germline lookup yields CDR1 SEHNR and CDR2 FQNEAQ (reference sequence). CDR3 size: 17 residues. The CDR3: CASSLVGEGTGGHEQYF. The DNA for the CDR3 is TGTGCCAGCAGCTTAGTCGGAGAGGGGACAGGGGGACACGAGCAGTACTTC. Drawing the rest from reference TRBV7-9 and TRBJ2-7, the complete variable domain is DTGVSQNPRHKITKRGQNVTFRCDPISEHNRLYWYRQTLGQGPEFLTYFQNEAQLEKSRLLSDRFSAERPKGSFSTLEIQRTEQGDSAMYLCASSLVGEGTGGHEQYFGPGTRLTVT.

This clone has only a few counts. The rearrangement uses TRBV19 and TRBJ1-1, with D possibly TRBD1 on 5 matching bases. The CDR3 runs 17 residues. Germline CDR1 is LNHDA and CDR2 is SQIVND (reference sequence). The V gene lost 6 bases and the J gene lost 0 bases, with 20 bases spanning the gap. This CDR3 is CASRFLGASQMNTEAFF. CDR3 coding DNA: TGTGCCAGTAGATTTTTAGGGGCGTCGCAAATGAACACTGAAGCTTTCTTT.

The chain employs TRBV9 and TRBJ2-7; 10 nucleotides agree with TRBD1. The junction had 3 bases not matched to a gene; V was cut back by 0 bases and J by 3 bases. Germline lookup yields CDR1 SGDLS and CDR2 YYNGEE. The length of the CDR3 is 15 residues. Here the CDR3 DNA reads TGTGCCAGCAGCGTAGAAGGGACAGGGGTCTACGAGCAGTACTTC. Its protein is CASSVEGTGVYEQYF.

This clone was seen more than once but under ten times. The CDR3 sequence: CASSYRDGGTEAFF. CDR3 DNA: TGCGCCAGCAGCTACCGGGACGGGGGGACTGAAGCTTTCTTT. The chain employs TRBV5-1 and TRBJ1-1, with D perhaps TRBD1 (5 bases). Germline CDR1 and CDR2: SGHRS and YFSETQ. There are 14 residues in the CDR3. The V end was cut by 3 bases, the J end by 5 bases, with 14 bases between.

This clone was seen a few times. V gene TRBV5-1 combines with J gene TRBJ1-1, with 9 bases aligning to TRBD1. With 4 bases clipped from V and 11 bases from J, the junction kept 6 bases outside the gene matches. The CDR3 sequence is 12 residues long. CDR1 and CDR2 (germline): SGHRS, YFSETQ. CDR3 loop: CASSTGQGKAFF. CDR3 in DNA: TGCGCCAGCAGCACTGGACAGGGGAAGGCTTTCTTT.

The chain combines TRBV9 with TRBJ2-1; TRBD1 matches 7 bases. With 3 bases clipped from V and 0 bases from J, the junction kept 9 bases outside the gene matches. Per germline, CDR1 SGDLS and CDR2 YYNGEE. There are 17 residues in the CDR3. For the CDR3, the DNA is TGTGCCAGCAGCGGGGACAGAATGAGGAGCTCCTACAATGAGCAGTTCTTC. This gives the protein CASSGDRMRSSYNEQFF.

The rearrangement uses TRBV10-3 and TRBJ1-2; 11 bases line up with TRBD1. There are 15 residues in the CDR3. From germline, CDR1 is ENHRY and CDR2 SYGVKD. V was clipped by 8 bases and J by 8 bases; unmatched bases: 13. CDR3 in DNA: TGTGCCATCGAACCCGGGACAGGGGGGAGTAAGGGCTACACCTTC. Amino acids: CAIEPGTGGSKGYTF.

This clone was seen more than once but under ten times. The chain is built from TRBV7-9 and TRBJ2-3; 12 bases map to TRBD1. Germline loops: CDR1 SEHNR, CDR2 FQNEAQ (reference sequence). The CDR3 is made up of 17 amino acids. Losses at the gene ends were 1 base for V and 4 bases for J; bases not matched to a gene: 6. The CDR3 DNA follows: TGTGCCAGCAGCTTAGGAGCCGGGACAGGGGGCCCAGATACGCAGTATTTT. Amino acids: CASSLGAGTGGPDTQYF.

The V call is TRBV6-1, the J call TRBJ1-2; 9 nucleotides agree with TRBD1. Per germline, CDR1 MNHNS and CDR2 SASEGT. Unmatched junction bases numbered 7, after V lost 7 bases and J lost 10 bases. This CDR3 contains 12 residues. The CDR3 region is CASTRDREFYTF. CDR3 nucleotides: TGTGCCAGCACCCGGGACAGGGAGTTCTACACCTTC.

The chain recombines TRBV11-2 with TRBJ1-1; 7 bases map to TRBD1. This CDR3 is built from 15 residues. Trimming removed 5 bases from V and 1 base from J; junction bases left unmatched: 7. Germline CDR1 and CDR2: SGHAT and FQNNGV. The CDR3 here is CASSPNPGGNTEAFF. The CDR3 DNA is TGTGCCAGCAGCCCGAACCCAGGGGGGAACACTGAAGCTTTCTTT.